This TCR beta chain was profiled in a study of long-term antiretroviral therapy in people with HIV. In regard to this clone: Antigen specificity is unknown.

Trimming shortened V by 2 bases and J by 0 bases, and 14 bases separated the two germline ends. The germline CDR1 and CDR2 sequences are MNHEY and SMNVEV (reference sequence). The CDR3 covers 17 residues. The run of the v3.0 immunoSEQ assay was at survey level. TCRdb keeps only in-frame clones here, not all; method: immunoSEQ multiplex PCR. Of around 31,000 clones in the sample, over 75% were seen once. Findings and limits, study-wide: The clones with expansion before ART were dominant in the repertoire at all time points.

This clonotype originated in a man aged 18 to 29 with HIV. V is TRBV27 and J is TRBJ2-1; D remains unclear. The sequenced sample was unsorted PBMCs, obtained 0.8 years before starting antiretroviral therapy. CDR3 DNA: TGTGCCAGCAGTTTAGTGTGGTCGGGCAGCTCCTACAATGAGCAGTTCTTC. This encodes CASSLVWSGSSYNEQFF.